The present TCR beta chain was sequenced within a study of T cell repertoires in cytomegalovirus infection. Background on the study: Recently described HLA-C-restricted plus well-studied HLA-B-restricted CMV epitopes were used. Shared public TCR beta signatures pointed to both CMV infection and a matching HLA type.

A remark on this clonotype: Its antigen is undetermined.

Germline values: CDR1 SGHDN, CDR2 FVKESK. The V gene lost 0 bases and the J gene lost 5 bases, with 16 bases spanning the gap. This CDR3 is 16 amino acids long. Broader study findings: The ex vivo response was dominated by HLA-C-restricted CMV-specific TCR beta clonotypes. Using cumulative public TCR beta family frequency, the authors identified those who carried CMV together with the relevant HLA.

MiXCR was run by TCRdb on the reads, yielding one entry per CDR3 protein. The data show about 890,000 distinct CDR3 sequences, approximately 31% seen once. This chain uses TRBV14 with TRBJ1-1; D is perhaps TRBD1 (6 bases). This sequence originates from a human donor in good health (CMV status not recorded). Some clones in this sample may be carry-over from other donors' samples. This specimen was cultured CD8+ T cells from PBMCs, taken from culture after CMV antigen stimulation. Here the CDR3 reads CASSQDRGATQTEAFF. CDR3 coding DNA: TGTGCCAGCAGCCAAGATAGGGGGGCCACACAAACTGAAGCTTTCTTT.